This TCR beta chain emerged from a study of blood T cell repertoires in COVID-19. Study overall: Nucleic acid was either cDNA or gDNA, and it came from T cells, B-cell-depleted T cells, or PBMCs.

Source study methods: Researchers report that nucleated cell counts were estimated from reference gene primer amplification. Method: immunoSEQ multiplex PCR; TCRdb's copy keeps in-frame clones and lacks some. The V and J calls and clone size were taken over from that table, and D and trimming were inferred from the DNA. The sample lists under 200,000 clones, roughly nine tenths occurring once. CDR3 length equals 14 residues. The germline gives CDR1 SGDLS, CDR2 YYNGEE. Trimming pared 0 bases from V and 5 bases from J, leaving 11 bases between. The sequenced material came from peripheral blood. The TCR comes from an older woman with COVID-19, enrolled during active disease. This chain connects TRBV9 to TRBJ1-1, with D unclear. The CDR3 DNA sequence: TGTGCCAGCAGCGTAGCAACCTCGGGGACTGAAGCTTTCTTT. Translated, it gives CASSVATSGTEAFF. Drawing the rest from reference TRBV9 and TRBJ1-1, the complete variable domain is DSGVTQTPKHLITATGQRVTLRCSPRSGDLSVYWYQQSLDQGLQFLIQYYNGEERAKGNILERFSAQQFPDLHSELNLSSLELGDSALYFCASSVATSGTEAFFGQGTRLTVV.